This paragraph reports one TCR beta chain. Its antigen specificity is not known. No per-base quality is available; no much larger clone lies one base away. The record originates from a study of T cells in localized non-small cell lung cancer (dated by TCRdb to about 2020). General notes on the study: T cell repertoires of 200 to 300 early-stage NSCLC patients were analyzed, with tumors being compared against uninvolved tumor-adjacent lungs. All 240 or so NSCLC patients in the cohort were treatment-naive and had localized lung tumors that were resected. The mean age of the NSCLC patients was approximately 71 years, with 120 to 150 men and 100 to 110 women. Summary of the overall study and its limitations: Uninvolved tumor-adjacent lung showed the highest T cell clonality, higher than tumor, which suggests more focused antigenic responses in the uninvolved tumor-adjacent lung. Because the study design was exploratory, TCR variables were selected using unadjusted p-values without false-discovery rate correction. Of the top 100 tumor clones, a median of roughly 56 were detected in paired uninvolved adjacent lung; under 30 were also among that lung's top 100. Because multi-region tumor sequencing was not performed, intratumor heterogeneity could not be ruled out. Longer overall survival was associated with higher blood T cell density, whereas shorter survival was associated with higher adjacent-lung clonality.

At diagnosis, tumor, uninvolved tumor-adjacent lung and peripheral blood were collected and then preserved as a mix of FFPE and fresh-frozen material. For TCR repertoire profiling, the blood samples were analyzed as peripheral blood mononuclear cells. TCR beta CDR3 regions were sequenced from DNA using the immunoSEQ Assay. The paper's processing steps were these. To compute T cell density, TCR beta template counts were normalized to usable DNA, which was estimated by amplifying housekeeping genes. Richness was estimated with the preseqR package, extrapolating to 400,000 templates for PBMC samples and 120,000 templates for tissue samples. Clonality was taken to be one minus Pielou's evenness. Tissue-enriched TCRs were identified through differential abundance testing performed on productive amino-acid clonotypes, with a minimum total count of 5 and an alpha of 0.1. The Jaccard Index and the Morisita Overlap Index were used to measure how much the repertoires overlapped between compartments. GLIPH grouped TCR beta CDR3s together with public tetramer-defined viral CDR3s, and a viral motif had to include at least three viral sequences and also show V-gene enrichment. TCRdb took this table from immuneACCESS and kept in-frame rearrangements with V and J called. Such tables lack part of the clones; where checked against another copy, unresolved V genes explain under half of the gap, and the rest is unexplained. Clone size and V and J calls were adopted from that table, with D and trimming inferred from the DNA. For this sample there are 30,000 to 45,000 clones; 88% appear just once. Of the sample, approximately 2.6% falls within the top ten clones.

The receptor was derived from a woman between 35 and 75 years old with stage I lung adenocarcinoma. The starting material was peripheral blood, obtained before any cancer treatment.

The DNA is as follows: TGCGCCAGCAGCCAGGCCCCAGATACGCAGTATTTT. Its coded protein is CASSQAPDTQYF. Recombination joined TRBV5-1 with TRBJ2-3; no D segment can be confidently identified. In the germline V gene, CDR1 corresponds to SGHRS and CDR2 to YFSETQ. The CDR3 goes from the cysteine to the phenylalanine over 12 residues. Here the CDR3 DNA is all that survives: 36 bases in frame from base 1. V sheds 4 bases and J sheds 4 bases, leaving 7 bases between their ends. This CDR3, with the reference TRBV5-1 and TRBJ2-3 proteins standing in past its ends, gives the full variable domain KAGVTQTPRYLIKTRGQQVTLSCSPISGHRSVSWYQQTPGQGLQFLFEYFSETQRNKGNFPGRFSGRQFSNSRSEMNVSTLELGDSALYLCASSQAPDTQYFGPGTRLTVL.